This T cell receptor beta chain was observed in a study of Graves' ophthalmopathy and Graves' hyperthyroidism. Study outcomes and limitations: The model reached around 70% sensitivity and roughly 76% specificity for predicting ophthalmopathy progression. A classifier, a 13-signature model, separated ophthalmopathy from stable hyperthyroidism with approximately 88% sensitivity and 75% to 83% specificity.

The TCR beta CDR3 regions underwent amplification from RNA transcripts. First-round RT-PCR used HTBI primers; second-round multiplex PCR followed. Using its own MiXCR run on the multiplex PCR reads, TCRdb lists one record per CDR3 protein. The sample consists of roughly 300,000 distinct CDR3 sequences, roughly 17% of them appearing once. Turning to this clonotype: Antigen: not known.

This CDR3 region has 15 residues. J gave up 5 bases and V 5 bases, and 9 bases lay outside the gene matches. Per the germline V gene, CDR1 is MDHEN and CDR2 is SYDVKM. The V and J genes are TRBV28 and TRBJ2-3; 8 nucleotides align to TRBD1. The sequencing sample was made of peripheral blood. The sequence was collected from an adult man with Graves' ophthalmopathy. The CDR3 spells CASSPQTGDIDTQYF. The CDR3 nucleotides are TGTGCCAGCAGTCCCCAGACAGGGGATATAGATACGCAGTATTTT. The full variable domain, completed using reference TRBV28 and TRBJ2-3, is DVKVTQSSRYLVKRTGEKVFLECVQDMDHENMFWYRQDPGLGLRLIYFSYDVKMKEKGDIPEGYSVSREKKERFSLILESASTNQTSMYLCASSPQTGDIDTQYFGPGTRLTVL.